One and the same sample provided the 3 T cell receptor beta chains below, sequenced in a study of cytomegalovirus exposure and HLA in healthy donors. The primer mix had 60 Vbeta and 13 Jbeta primers. Sequencing used immunoSEQ multiplex PCR; TCRdb keeps in-frame clones, though not all of them. Recorded for this sample: roughly 120,000 clones. Sequenced sample: PBMCs. All receptors derive from a man aged 18 to 35 in good health and CMV-seronegative.

This rearrangement joins TRBV18 to TRBJ2-6; D remains ambiguous. Germline V lookup: CDR1 KGHSH, CDR2 LQKENI. Trimming took 8 bases from V and 0 from J, leaving 11 bases between them. CDR3 length: 15 amino acids. This CDR3 is CASPSAHSGANVLTF. For the CDR3, the DNA is TGTGCCAGCCCCTCCGCACACTCTGGGGCCAACGTCCTGACTTTC.

The genes are TRBV7-2 and TRBJ2-5; TRBD2 might be the D (5 bases). The CDR3 extends over 15 amino acids. The ends were cut back, 3 bases at V and 11 bases at J, with 22 bases in the middle. The germline CDR1 and CDR2 sequences are SGHTA and FQGNSA. The CDR3 sequence is CASSLPTLLVREQYF. The CDR3 bases are TGTGCCAGCAGCTTGCCCACATTACTAGTTAGGGAGCAGTACTTC.

The chain links TRBV7-2 to TRBJ1-5; maybe TRBD1 (5 bases). Germline V gives CDR1 SGHTA, CDR2 FQGNSA. This CDR3 contains 13 residues. The V and J ends lost 4 bases and 7 bases respectively, with 11 bases between them. CDR3 in amino acids: CASSSQGGQPQHF. CDR3 bases: TGTGCCAGCAGCTCCCAGGGAGGACAGCCCCAGCATTTT.